These 17 T cell receptor beta chains came from one sample sequenced in a study of PD-L1 blockade in urothelial cancer. Generated by immunoSEQ multiplex PCR, the TCRdb table keeps only in-frame clones and is missing some. Of some 38,000 clones listed, just under 85% are singletons. Described time point: pretreatment peripheral blood. The specimen was PBMCs, collected around atezolizumab (anti-PD-L1) treatment. The receptors here all came from a man older than 75 with urothelial cancer.

The chain links TRBV29-1 to TRBJ2-7, with 11 bases that match TRBD2. In germline, CDR1 is SQVTM, CDR2 ANQGSEA. This CDR3 spans 13 amino acids. Trimming took 4 bases from V and 4 from J; bases not matched to a gene: 3. CDR3 sequence reads: CSVVAGGPYEQYF. CDR3 DNA sequence: TGCAGCGTTGTAGCGGGAGGGCCTTACGAGCAGTACTTC.

The V gene is TRBV5-1, the J gene TRBJ2-7; 7 bases fit TRBD1. The germline V gene encodes CDR1 SGHRS and CDR2 YFSETQ. The length of the CDR3 is 14 residues. With 0 bases clipped from V and 6 bases from J, the junction kept 6 bases outside the gene matches. CDR3 protein: CASSLEQGTVEQYF. The CDR3, as DNA: TGCGCCAGCAGCTTGGAACAGGGGACGGTCGAGCAGTACTTC.

The chain joins TRBV19 to TRBJ1-2, with 9 bases aligning to TRBD1. The V gene end was trimmed by 5 bases and the J gene end by 6 bases; junction bases not matched to a gene: 7. In germline, CDR1 is LNHDA, CDR2 SQIVND (reference sequence). This CDR3 contains 14 residues. DNA for the CDR3: TGTGCCAGTAGTCAAGAGGGACAGGGTAATGGCTACACCTTC. Residues: CASSQEGQGNGYTF. Together with reference TRBV19 and TRBJ1-2, the CDR3 gives the full variable domain: DGGITQSPKYLFRKEGQNVTLSCEQNLNHDAMYWYRQDPGQGLRLIYYSQIVNDFQKGDIAEGYSVSREKKESFPLTVTSAQKNPTAFYLCASSQEGQGNGYTFGSGTRLTVV.

The rearrangement uses TRBV5-4 and TRBJ2-5; 15 bases fit TRBD2. The CDR3 contains 18 residues. After removal of 3 bases from V and 5 bases from J, the junction contained 11 bases not matched to a gene. Germline V CDR1 and CDR2: SGHNT, YYREEE (reference sequence). CDR3 DNA sequence: TGTGCCAGCAGCTCCCCGCCAGGGACTAGCGGGAGGTTGGAGACCCAGTACTTC. Its protein product is CASSSPPGTSGRLETQYF.

This chain uses TRBV15 with TRBJ2-1; no clear D. CDR3 length equals 13 residues. Germline loops: CDR1 LNHNV, CDR2 YYDKDF (reference sequence). V lost 0 bases and J 10 bases, leaving 10 bases between the germline ends. The CDR3 reads CATSRDKELEQFF. For the CDR3, the DNA is TGTGCCACCAGCAGAGATAAAGAACTAGAGCAGTTCTTC.

CDR3 residues: CASSLVGGSHYEQYF. CDR3 DNA sequence: TGTGCCAGCAGCTTAGTCGGCGGGAGTCACTACGAGCAGTACTTC. V gene TRBV7-9 combines with J gene TRBJ2-7; TRBD2 matches at 7 bases. This CDR3 is built from 15 residues. CDR1 is SEHNR, CDR2 FQNEAQ, per germline (reference sequence). V lost 1 base, J lost 3 bases, and 6 bases stayed unmatched.

The chain combines TRBV5-8 with TRBJ1-1; D might be TRBD1 (6 bases). This CDR3 is built from 16 residues. Germline V CDR1 and CDR2: SGHTS, YDEGEE. Trimming removed 4 bases from V and 7 bases from J, with 23 bases in between. CDR3 sequence reads: CASSAGVTRDILEAFF. The CDR3 DNA is TGTGCCAGCAGCGCGGGGGTAACCCGGGACATTCTTGAAGCTTTCTTT.

In this sample, this clone turned up once. The DNA for the CDR3 is TGTGCCAGCAGTGACGGCGGGAGCGTCTACAATGAGCAGTTCTTC. Encoded protein: CASSDGGSVYNEQFF. The rearrangement joins TRBV6-4 to TRBJ2-1; TRBD2 agrees at 7 bases. Trimming removed 2 bases from V and 3 bases from J; junction bases left unmatched: 4. Per germline, CDR1 MRHNA and CDR2 SNTAGT. The CDR3 spans 15 residues.

This clone was recorded a few times. The chain joins TRBV27 to TRBJ1-1; no clear D. The CDR3 totals 15 residues. Germline-derived CDR1 and CDR2 are MNHEY and SMNVEV (reference sequence). V lost 4 bases and J 8 bases, leaving 20 bases between the germline ends. CDR3 protein: CASSSPNNGFKEAFF. CDR3 nucleotide sequence: TGTGCCAGCAGTTCCCCTAATAACGGGTTCAAAGAAGCTTTCTTT.

CDR3 in amino acids: CASSMQGLIYEQYF. For the CDR3, the DNA is TGTGCCAGTAGTATGCAGGGTCTAATTTACGAGCAGTACTTC. V and J are TRBV19 and TRBJ2-7, with D possibly being TRBD1 (5 bases). The CDR3 length is 14 residues. V lost 3 bases and J 4 bases, leaving 13 bases between the germline ends. The germline V gene has CDR1 LNHDA and CDR2 SQIVND (reference sequence).

CDR3 amino acids: CASSPGSWNTEAFF. CDR3 in DNA: TGTGCCAGCAGCCCCGGTTCTTGGAACACTGAAGCTTTCTTT. The chain combines TRBV7-9 with TRBJ1-1; unclear D gene. Trimming took 5 bases from V and 1 from J, leaving 11 bases between them. Germline assignment: CDR1 SEHNR and CDR2 FQNEAQ (reference sequence). This CDR3 is 14 amino acids long.

V is TRBV5-1 and J is TRBJ1-1; D is possibly TRBD1 (6 bases). This CDR3 is built from 14 residues. V was trimmed by 8 bases and J by 0 bases, leaving 14 bases between them. Germline V lookup: CDR1 SGHRS, CDR2 YFSETQ. CDR3 sequence: CASRPQGLNTEAFF. CDR3 DNA sequence: TGCGCCAGTCGCCCACAGGGCCTGAACACTGAAGCTTTCTTT.

The chain uses TRBV6-5 and TRBJ1-1; D might be TRBD1 (5 bases). The V end was cut by 2 bases, the J end by 1 base, with 8 bases between. The CDR3 is 14 residues long. From germline, CDR1 is MNHEY and CDR2 SVGAGI. As DNA, the CDR3 is TGTGCCAGCAGTTACGCGACAGAGAACACTGAAGCTTTCTTT. It yields the protein CASSYATENTEAFF.

This chain joins TRBV4-1 and TRBJ2-6; the D gene is possibly TRBD2 (6 bases). CDR1 and CDR2 from the germline V gene are MGHRA and YSYEKL. This CDR3 has 19 residues. Trimming pared 1 base from V and 0 bases from J, leaving 16 bases between. The CDR3 bases are TGCGCCAGCAGCCAAGGGGGGGTAGAGGGCCACTCTGGGGCCAACGTCCTGACTTTC. It is translated as CASSQGGVEGHSGANVLTF.

The chain joins TRBV5-1 to TRBJ2-6, with 8 bases matching TRBD1. The germline V gene encodes CDR1 SGHRS and CDR2 YFSETQ. CDR3 length: 17 amino acids. The V segment lost 1 base and the J segment 0 bases; nucleotides outside the gene matches: 3. Here the CDR3 reads CASSLTGGNSGANVLTF. CDR3 bases: TGCGCCAGCAGCTTGACAGGGGGGAACTCTGGGGCCAACGTCCTGACTTTC.

This rearrangement joins TRBV18 to TRBJ1-1, with D unresolved. CDR1 is KGHSH and CDR2 is LQKENI in the germline V gene. V dropped 4 bases and J dropped 5 bases, with 8 bases sitting between them. The CDR3 runs 12 residues. The CDR3 is CASSQRETEAFF. CDR3 nucleotides: TGTGCCAGCTCACAGAGGGAGACTGAAGCTTTCTTT.

The chain employs TRBV6-5 and TRBJ2-1; no firm D call. CDR3 size: 15 residues. Germline-derived CDR1 and CDR2 are MNHEY and SVGAGI. Trimming removed 6 bases at V and 1 base at J, with 13 bases between. The CDR3 nucleotides are TGTGCCAGCAGCATGGCCTCCCTTTCCTACAATGAGCAGTTCTTC. Translation: CASSMASLSYNEQFF.